This T cell receptor beta chain was obtained from a study of shared clonotypes between healthy human individuals. Study-wide background: Each donor contributed plates that comprised three CD4 naive, three CD4 memory, two CD8 naive and one CD8 memory.

This clone appeared a few times. With 1 base removed from V and 1 base from J, the gap between germline ends came to 10 bases. Germline assignment: CDR1 KGHSH and CDR2 LQKENI. CDR3 length equals 15 residues. Only Caucasian adults living in Nashville, Tennessee made up the donor group. Negatively enriched CD4+ T cells were divided by CD45RA into naive and memory. Several immunoSEQ plates received, in even portions, the genomic DNA of each subset. Using immunoSEQ multiplex PCR, the repertoire was profiled, and TCRdb retains in-frame clones only, with some absent. The table lists more than 2,000,000 clones, 85% to 95% of them singletons.

This TCR came from a man between 18 and 35 years old in good health. Some clones in this sample may be carry-over from other donors' samples. This chain links TRBV18 with TRBJ1-1, with D tentatively TRBD1 (5 bases). Sequencing was carried out using naive CD4+ T cells from PBMCs. Subset defined: CD45RA+ positively selected. CDR3 coding DNA: TGTGCCAGCTCACCACGGCTACAGGCGAACACTGAAGCTTTCTTT. This translates into CASSPRLQANTEAFF. Full variable domain (missing parts from reference TRBV18 and TRBJ1-1): NAGVMQNPRHLVRRRGQEARLRCSPMKGHSHVYWYRQLPEEGLKFMVYLQKENIIDESGMPKERFSAEFPKEGPSILRIQQVVRGDSAAYFCASSPRLQANTEAFFGQGTRLTVV.